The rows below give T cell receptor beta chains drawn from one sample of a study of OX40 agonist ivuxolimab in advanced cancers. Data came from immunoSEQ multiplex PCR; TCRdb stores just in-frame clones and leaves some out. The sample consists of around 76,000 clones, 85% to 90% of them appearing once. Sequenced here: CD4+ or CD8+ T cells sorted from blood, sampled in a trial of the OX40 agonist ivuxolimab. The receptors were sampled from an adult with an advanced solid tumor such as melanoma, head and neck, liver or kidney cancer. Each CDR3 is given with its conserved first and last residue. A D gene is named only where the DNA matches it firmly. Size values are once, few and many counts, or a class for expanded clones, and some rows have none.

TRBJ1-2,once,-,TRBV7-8,CASSSLVARNTANYGYTF,TGTGCCAGCAGCTCTCTCGTCGCACGCAACACGGCTAACTATGGCTACACCTTC
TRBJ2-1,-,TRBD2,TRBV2,CASMLAGVGQFF,TGTGCCAGCATGCTAGCGGGAGTGGGGCAGTTCTTC
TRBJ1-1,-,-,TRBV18,CASSPDRRNTEAFF,TGTGCCAGCTCCCCTGACAGGAGGAACACTGAAGCTTTCTTT
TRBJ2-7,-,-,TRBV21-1,CASSHCGYEQYF,TGTGCCAGCTCTCATTGTGGGTACGAGCAGTACTTC
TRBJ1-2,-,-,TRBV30,CAWSVRQGARYGYTF,TGTGCCTGGAGTGTACGGCAAGGGGCACGGTATGGCTACACCTTC
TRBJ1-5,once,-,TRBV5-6,CASSFSINQPQHF,TGTGCCAGCAGCTTTTCTATTAATCAGCCCCAGCATTTT
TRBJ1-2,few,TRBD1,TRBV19,CASMVLGTAYGYTF,TGTGCCAGTATGGTACTCGGGACAGCCTATGGCTACACCTTC
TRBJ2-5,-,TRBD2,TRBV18,CASSPWKGTSEETQYF,TGTGCCAGCTCACCCTGGAAAGGGACTAGCGAAGAGACCCAGTACTTC
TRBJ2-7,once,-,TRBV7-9,CASRFGGRGEQYF,TGTGCCAGCAGGTTTGGTGGGCGGGGAGAGCAGTACTTC
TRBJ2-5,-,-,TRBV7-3,CASSLNPEQTQYF,TGTGCCAGCAGCTTAAACCCCGAGCAGACCCAGTACTTC
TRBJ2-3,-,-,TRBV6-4,CASSDSLGAYTDTQYF,TGTGCCAGCAGTGACTCGTTAGGCGCTTACACAGATACGCAGTATTTT
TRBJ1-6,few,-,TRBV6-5,CASTAGGRWNSPLHF,TGTGCCAGCACCGCCGGGGGCCGTTGGAATTCACCCCTCCACTTT
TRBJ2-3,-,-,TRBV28,CASSFAGPSTDTQYF,TGTGCCAGCAGTTTCGCAGGGCCGAGCACAGATACGCAGTATTTT
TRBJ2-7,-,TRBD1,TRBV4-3,CASSQQGQASYEQYF,TGCGCCAGCAGCCAGCAGGGACAGGCCTCCTACGAGCAGTACTTC
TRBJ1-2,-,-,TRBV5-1,CASSLAVDVNGYTF,TGCGCCAGCAGCTTGGCGGTGGATGTTAATGGCTACACCTTC
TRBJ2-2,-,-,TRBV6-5,CASSERGELFF,TGTGCCAGCAGTGAAAGGGGGGAGCTGTTTTTT
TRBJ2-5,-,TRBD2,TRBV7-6,CASSPWTSGGETQYF,TGTGCCAGCAGCCCTTGGACTAGCGGGGGGGAGACCCAGTACTTC
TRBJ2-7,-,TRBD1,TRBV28,CASSLADRGLYEQYF,TGTGCCAGCAGTTTGGCGGACAGGGGGCTCTACGAGCAGTACTTC
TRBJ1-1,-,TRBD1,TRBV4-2,CASSPLRQGGYTEAFF,TGTGCCAGCAGCCCTCTTCGACAGGGGGGATACACTGAAGCTTTCTTT
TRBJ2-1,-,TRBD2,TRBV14,CASSHSGTRREQFF,TGTGCCAGCAGCCACTCCGGGACTAGGCGTGAGCAGTTCTTC
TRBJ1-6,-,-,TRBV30,CAWSQRDSPLHF,TGTGCCTGGAGTCAGAGGGATTCACCCCTCCACTTT
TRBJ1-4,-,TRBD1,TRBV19,CASSVTGVNEKLFF,TGTGCCAGTAGTGTGACAGGGGTTAATGAAAAACTGTTTTTT
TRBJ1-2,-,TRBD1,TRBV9,CASSAGTGRGKNYGYTF,TGTGCCAGCAGCGCCGGGACAGGGCGAGGGAAGAACTATGGCTACACCTTC
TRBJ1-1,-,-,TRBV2,CASTRVGRNTEAFF,TGTGCCAGCACCCGAGTCGGCCGGAACACTGAAGCTTTCTTT
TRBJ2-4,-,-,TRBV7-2,CASSATSVQYF,TGTGCCAGCAGCGCGACCTCCGTTCAGTACTTC
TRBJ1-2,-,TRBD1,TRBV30,CAWSVPRQGGTYGYTF,TGTGCCTGGAGTGTACCCCGACAGGGGGGAACTTATGGCTACACCTTC
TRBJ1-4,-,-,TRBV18,CASSPYPEVTNEKLFF,TGTGCCAGCTCACCTTACCCGGAAGTAACTAATGAAAAACTGTTTTTT
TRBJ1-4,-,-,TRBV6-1,CASSVTARNEKLFF,TGTGCCAGCAGTGTAACAGCCCGGAATGAAAAACTGTTTTTT
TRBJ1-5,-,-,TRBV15,CATSRGWGAGNQPQHF,TGTGCCACCAGCAGGGGCTGGGGGGCGGGCAATCAGCCCCAGCATTTT
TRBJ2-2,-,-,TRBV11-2,CASTLTGTGELFF,TGTGCCAGCACCCTTACGGGCACCGGGGAGCTGTTTTTT
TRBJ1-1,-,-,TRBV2,CASSGTAMNTEAFF,TGTGCCAGCAGTGGGACAGCTATGAACACTGAAGCTTTCTTT
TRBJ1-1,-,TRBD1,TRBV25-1,CASSPGQKNTEAFF,TGTGCCAGCAGCCCGGGACAGAAGAACACTGAAGCTTTCTTT
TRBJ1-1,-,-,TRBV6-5,CASSFRRQNTEAFF,TGTGCCAGCAGTTTTAGGCGTCAGAACACTGAAGCTTTCTTT
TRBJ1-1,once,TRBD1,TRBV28,CASSSPSGTGNTEAFF,TGTGCCAGCAGCTCCCCTTCCGGGACAGGGAACACTGAAGCTTTCTTT
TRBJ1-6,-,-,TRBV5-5,CASSLGGLLNSPLHF,TGTGCCAGCAGCTTGGGAGGCCTGCTTAATTCACCCCTCCACTTT
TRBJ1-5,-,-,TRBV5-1,CASSAQGGGQPQHF,TGCGCCAGCAGCGCGCAAGGTGGAGGACAGCCCCAGCATTTT
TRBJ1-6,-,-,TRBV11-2,CASSSVDSPLHF,TGTGCCAGCAGCTCGGTAGATTCACCCCTCCACTTT
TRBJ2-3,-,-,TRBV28,CASRRGFSTDTQYF,TGTGCCAGCAGAAGGGGATTCAGCACAGATACGCAGTATTTT
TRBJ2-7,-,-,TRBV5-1,CASSSYRVGYEQYF,TGCGCCAGCAGCTCCTATAGGGTAGGATACGAGCAGTACTTC
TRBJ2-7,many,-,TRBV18,CASSPSQGGYEQYF,TGTGCCAGCTCACCATCCCAGGGTGGGTACGAGCAGTACTTC
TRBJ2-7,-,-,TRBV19,CASSIGQFYEQYF,TGTGCCAGTAGTATAGGACAGTTCTACGAGCAGTACTTC
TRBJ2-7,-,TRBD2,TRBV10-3,CATAGLAGGLSYEQYF,TGTGCCACCGCGGGACTAGCGGGAGGGCTCTCCTACGAGCAGTACTTC
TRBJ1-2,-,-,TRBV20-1,CSAGPVYGYTF,TGCAGTGCTGGGCCCGTCTATGGCTACACCTTC